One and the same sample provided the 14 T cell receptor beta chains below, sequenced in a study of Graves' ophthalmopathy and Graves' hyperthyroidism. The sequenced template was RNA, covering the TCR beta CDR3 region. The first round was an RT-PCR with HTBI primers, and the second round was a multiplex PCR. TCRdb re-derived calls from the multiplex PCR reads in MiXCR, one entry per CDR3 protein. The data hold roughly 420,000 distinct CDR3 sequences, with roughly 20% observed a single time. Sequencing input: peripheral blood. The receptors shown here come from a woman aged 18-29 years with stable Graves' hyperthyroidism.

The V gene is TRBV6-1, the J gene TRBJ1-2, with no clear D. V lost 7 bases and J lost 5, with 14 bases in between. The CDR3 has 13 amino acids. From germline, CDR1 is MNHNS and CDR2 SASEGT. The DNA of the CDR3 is TGTGCCAGCACCGATCCCGGACTTTATGGCTACACCTTC. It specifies CASTDPGLYGYTF.

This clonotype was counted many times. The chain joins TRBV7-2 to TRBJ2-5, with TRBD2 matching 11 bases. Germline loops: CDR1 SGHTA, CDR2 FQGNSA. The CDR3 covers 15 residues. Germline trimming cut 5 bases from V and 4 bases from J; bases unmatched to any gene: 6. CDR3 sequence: CASSIGLAGVETQYF. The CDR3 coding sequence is TGTGCCAGCAGCATCGGACTAGCGGGCGTAGAGACCCAGTACTTC.

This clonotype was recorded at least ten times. The CDR3 DNA reads as TGTGCCAGCACAGTTCGCGGGCAGCCCCAGCATTTT. It yields the protein CASTVRGQPQHF. The genes are TRBV6-1 and TRBJ1-5; D uncertain. CDR1 and CDR2 (germline): MNHNS, SASEGT. The ends were cut back, 7 bases at V and 7 bases at J, with 11 bases in the middle. This CDR3 has 12 amino acids.

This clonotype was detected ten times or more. As DNA, the CDR3 is TGTGCCAGCGCCCGGGACAGACCCTACGAGCAGTACTTC. Translated: CASARDRPYEQYF. The chain couples TRBV7-9 to TRBJ2-7, with 7 bases identical to TRBD1. CDR1 SEHNR and CDR2 FQNEAQ come from the germline V gene (reference sequence). V shed 8 bases, J shed 2 bases, and the junction held 6 bases outside the gene matches. This CDR3 comprises 13 residues.

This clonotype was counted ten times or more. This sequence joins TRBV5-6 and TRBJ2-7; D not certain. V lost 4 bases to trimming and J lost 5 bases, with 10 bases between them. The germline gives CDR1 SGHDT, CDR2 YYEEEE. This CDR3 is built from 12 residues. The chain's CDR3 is CASSRPTDEQYF. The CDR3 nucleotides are TGTGCCAGCAGCCGTCCAACGGACGAGCAGTACTTC.

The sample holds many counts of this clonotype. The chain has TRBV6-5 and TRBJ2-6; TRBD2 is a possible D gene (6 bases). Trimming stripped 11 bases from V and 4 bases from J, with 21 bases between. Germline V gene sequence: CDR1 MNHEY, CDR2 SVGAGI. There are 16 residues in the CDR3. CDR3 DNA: TGTGCCTCCTCCCCGGGACTTCCCTCCGGGGCCAACGTCCTGACTTTC. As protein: CASSPGLPSGANVLTF.

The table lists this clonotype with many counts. The CDR3 DNA reads TGTGCCGTCAAGATAAACACCGGGGAGCTGTTTTTT. This translates into CAVKINTGELFF. The chain has TRBV10-3 and TRBJ2-2; D call uncertain. The germline V and J ends were trimmed by 11 bases and 2 bases, with 9 bases remaining between them. Germline CDR1 reads ENHRY; CDR2 reads SYGVKD. There are 12 residues in the CDR3.

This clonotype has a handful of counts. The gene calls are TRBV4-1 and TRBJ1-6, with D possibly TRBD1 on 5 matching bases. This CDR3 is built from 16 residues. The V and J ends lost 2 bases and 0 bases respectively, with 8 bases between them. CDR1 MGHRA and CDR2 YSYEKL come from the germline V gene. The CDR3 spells CASSQRDGSYNSPLHF. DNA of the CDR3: TGCGCCAGCAGCCAACGGGACGGCTCCTATAATTCACCCCTCCACTTT.

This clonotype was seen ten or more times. In DNA form, the CDR3 reads TGTGCCAGCTCACCCTCCATGATGTCGGAGACCCAGTACTTC. It codes for CASSPSMMSETQYF. The chain uses TRBV18 and TRBJ2-5; no clear D gene. In germline, CDR1 is KGHSH, CDR2 LQKENI. The CDR3 spans 14 residues. V was cut by 3 bases and J by 5 bases, with 13 bases left in between.

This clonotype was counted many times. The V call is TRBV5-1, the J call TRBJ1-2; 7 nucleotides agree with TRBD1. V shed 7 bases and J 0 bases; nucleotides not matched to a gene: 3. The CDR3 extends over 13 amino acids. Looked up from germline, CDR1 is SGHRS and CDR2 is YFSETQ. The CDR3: CASRDSTNYGYTF. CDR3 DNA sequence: TGCGCCAGCCGGGACAGCACTAACTATGGCTACACCTTC.

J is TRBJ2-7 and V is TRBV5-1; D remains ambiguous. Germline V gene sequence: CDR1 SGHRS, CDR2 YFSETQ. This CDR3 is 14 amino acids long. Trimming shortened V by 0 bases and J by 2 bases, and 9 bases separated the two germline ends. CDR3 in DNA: TGCGCCAGCAGCTTGGGTTCCAGCACCTACGAGCAGTACTTC. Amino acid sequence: CASSLGSSTYEQYF. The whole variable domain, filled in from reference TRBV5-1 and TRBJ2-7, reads KAGVTQTPRYLIKTRGQQVTLSCSPISGHRSVSWYQQTPGQGLQFLFEYFSETQRNKGNFPGRFSGRQFSNSRSEMNVSTLELGDSALYLCASSLGSSTYEQYFGPGTRLTVT.

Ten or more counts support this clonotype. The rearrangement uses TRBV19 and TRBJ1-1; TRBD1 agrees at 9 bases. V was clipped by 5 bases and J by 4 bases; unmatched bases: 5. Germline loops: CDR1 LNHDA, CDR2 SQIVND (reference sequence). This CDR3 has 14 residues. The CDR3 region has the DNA TGTGCCAGTAGTGTCAGGGGACAGGGCACTGAAGCTTTCTTT. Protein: CASSVRGQGTEAFF.

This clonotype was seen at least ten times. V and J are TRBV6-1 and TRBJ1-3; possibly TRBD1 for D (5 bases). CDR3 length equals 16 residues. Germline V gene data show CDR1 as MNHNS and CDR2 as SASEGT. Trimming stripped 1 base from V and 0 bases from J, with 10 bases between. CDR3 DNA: TGTGCCAGCAGTGAAGATGAGGGGCGCTCTGGAAACACCATATATTTT. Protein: CASSEDEGRSGNTIYF.

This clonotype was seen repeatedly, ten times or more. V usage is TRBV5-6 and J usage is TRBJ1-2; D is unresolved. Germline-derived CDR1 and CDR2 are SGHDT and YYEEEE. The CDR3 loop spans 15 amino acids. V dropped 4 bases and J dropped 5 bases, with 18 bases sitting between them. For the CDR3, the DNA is TGTGCCAGCAGCCAACTCCGGACGTCGGGGTATGGCTACACCTTC. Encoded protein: CASSQLRTSGYGYTF.